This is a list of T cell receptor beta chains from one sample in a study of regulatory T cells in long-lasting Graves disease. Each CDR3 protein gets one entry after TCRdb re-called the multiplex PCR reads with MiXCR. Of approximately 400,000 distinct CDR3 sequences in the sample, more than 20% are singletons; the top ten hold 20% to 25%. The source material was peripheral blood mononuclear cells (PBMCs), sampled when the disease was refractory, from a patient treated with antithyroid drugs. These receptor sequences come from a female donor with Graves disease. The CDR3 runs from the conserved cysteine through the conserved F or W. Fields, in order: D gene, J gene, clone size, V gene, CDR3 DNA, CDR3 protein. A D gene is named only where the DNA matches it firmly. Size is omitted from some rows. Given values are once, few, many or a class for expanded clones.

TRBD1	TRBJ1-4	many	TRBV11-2	TGTGCCAGCAGCACTCGACAGGGCCTGAATGAAAAACTGTTTTTT	CASSTRQGLNEKLFF
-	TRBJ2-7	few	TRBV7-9	TGTGCCAGCACGACCTCCGCAGGGGATCGCTCCTACGAGCAGTACTTC	CASTTSAGDRSYEQYF
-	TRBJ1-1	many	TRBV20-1	TGCAGTGCCAAGGCCGTGGTGGTAGCTTTCTTT	CSAKAVVVAFF
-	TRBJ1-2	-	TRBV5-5	TGTGCCAGCAGCTTATCAGGGATCAACTATGGCTACACCTTC	CASSLSGINYGYTF
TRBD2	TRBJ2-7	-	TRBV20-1	TGCAGTGCTCTTGGACTAGCGGTTAGCTACGAGCAGTACTTC	CSALGLAVSYEQYF
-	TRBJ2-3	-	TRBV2	TGTGCCAGCATTTTTCAGAGGGGCACAGATACGCAGTATTTT	CASIFQRGTDTQYF
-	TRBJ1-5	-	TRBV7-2	TGTGCCAGCAGCCGTACCTTAGGAGTCCAGCCCCAGCATTTT	CASSRTLGVQPQHF
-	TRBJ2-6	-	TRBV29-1	TGCAGCGCGCGACACGCCGAGAGCTCTGGGGCCAACGTCCTGACTTTC	CSARHAESSGANVLTF
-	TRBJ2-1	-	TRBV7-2	TGTGCCAGCAGCTTAAGGGGCAGTCGCAATGAGCAGTTCTTC	CASSLRGSRNEQFF
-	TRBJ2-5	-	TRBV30	TGTGCCTGGAGTGTGGGCAGGGGACAAGAGACCCAGTACTTC	CAWSVGRGQETQYF
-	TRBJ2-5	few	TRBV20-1	TGCAGTGCTAGAGGCGGGTTCGGCCGCCGCCTGGAGACCCAGTACTTC	CSARGGFGRRLETQYF
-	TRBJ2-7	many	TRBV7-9	TGTGCCAGCAGCTCGGAGTATTCGCCGCACAGCTCCTACGAGCAGTACTTC	CASSSEYSPHSSYEQYF